A single sample gave rise to the 13 T cell receptor beta chains below, sequenced in a study of CD8+ T cells in alopecia areata. As to treatment: oral pan-JAK inhibitor, 5-10 mg twice daily. RNA extraction and reverse transcription yielded cDNA as sequencing template. Repertoires were generated with immunoSEQ multiplex PCR, while TCRdb's copy carries only in-frame clones and drops some. The data show more than 95,000 clones, 61% seen once. The sequenced sample was CD4+ T cells sorted from blood, obtained at week 4, from a patient treated with tofacitinib. These receptors were obtained from a human donor with alopecia areata.

This clone is a singleton in its sample. The CDR3 protein is CASSPLQGMNTEAFF. The CDR3 DNA sequence: TGTGCCAGCAGCCCCTTACAGGGTATGAACACTGAAGCTTTCTTT. The chain combines TRBV5-4 with TRBJ1-1; possibly TRBD1 for D (6 bases). V was cut by 4 bases and J by 0 bases, with 13 bases left in between. Germline lookup yields CDR1 SGHNT and CDR2 YYREEE (reference sequence). CDR3 length: 15 amino acids. The full variable domain, with the rest looked up from reference TRBV5-4 and TRBJ1-1, is ETGVTQSPTHLIKTRGQQVTLRCSSQSGHNTVSWYQQALGQGPQFIFQYYREEENGRGNFPPRFSGLQFPNYSSELNVNALELDDSALYLCASSPLQGMNTEAFFGQGTRLTVV.

The chain recombines TRBV5-1 with TRBJ1-5, with no clear D. The V end was cut by 0 bases, the J end by 4 bases, with 11 bases between. Germline CDR1 and CDR2: SGHRS and YFSETQ. The CDR3 is 15 residues long. The CDR3: CASSLVPGGNQPQHF. CDR3 coding DNA: TGCGCCAGCAGCTTGGTGCCAGGCGGGAATCAGCCCCAGCATTTT.

This clone was seen just once. The genes are TRBV7-9 and TRBJ1-4; 10 bases agree with TRBD1. Germline trimming cut 5 bases from V and 6 bases from J; bases unmatched to any gene: 6. The germline gives CDR1 SEHNR, CDR2 FQNEAQ (reference sequence). This CDR3 has 15 amino acids. The CDR3: CASSLGQGSHEKLFF. Here the CDR3 DNA reads TGTGCCAGCAGCCTGGGACAGGGGAGTCATGAAAAACTGTTTTTT.

The gene calls are TRBV19 and TRBJ1-2; D remains ambiguous. Germline-derived CDR1 and CDR2 are LNHDA and SQIVND (reference sequence). CDR3 length equals 13 residues. V dropped 5 bases and J dropped 7 bases, with 14 bases sitting between them. CDR3 DNA sequence: TGTGCCAGTAGTCCCCGTAGCTGGGGTGGCTACACCTTC. Translation gives CASSPRSWGGYTF.

This clone has more than one count but fewer than ten. V is TRBV6-6 and J is TRBJ2-3, with 10 nucleotides matching TRBD1. From germline, CDR1 is MNHNY and CDR2 SVGAGI (reference sequence). J lost 5 bases, V lost 2 bases, and 7 bases had no gene match. This CDR3 has 16 residues. Written as DNA, the CDR3 is TGTGCCAGCAGTTACGCCAGGACAGGGGGGCAAGATACGCAGTATTTT. The encoded protein is CASSYARTGGQDTQYF.

This clone was picked up a small number of times. This chain connects TRBV7-9 to TRBJ2-5; 11 positions agree with TRBD2. J gave up 5 bases and V 5 bases, and 13 bases lay outside the gene matches. CDR1 SEHNR and CDR2 FQNEAQ come from the germline V gene (reference sequence). This CDR3 has 17 residues. As DNA, the CDR3 is TGTGCCAGCAGCCCGGGGCGCGGACTAGCGGGTCTGGAGACCCAGTACTTC. Translating it yields CASSPGRGLAGLETQYF. Variable domain in full (rest from reference TRBV7-9 and TRBJ2-5): DTGVSQNPRHKITKRGQNVTFRCDPISEHNRLYWYRQTLGQGPEFLTYFQNEAQLEKSRLLSDRFSAERPKGSFSTLEIQRTEQGDSAMYLCASSPGRGLAGLETQYFGPGTRLLVL.

This clone was seen once. The chain carries TRBV29-1 and TRBJ1-3; no clear D. V was pared by 4 bases and J by 4 bases, with 5 bases between. In germline, CDR1 is SQVTM, CDR2 ANQGSEA. This CDR3 spans 11 amino acids. CDR3 residues: CSVVSGNTIYF. CDR3 nucleotide sequence: TGCAGCGTTGTTTCCGGAAACACCATATATTTT.

The rearrangement uses TRBV29-1 and TRBJ1-2; unclear D gene. V lost 5 bases, J lost 2 bases, and 12 bases lay in between. Germline V gives CDR1 SQVTM, CDR2 ANQGSEA. The CDR3 length is 13 residues. CDR3 coding DNA: TGCAGCGTTAGGGTCGGAGGGAACTATGGCTACACCTTC. This translates into CSVRVGGNYGYTF.

The rearrangement links TRBV4-3 to TRBJ1-1; a weak D match, TRBD1 (5 bases). The CDR3 is 15 amino acids. CDR1 and CDR2 (germline): LGHNA, YSLEER. Trimming stripped 0 bases from V and 0 bases from J, with 8 bases between. CDR3 nucleotides: TGCGCCAGCAGCCAAGATCAGGGCATGAACACTGAAGCTTTCTTT. This codes for CASSQDQGMNTEAFF.

DNA for the CDR3: TGTGCCTGGAGCCTGGGACAGGGGGAAGTTCAGTACTTC. As protein: CAWSLGQGEVQYF. V and J are TRBV30 and TRBJ2-4; 11 positions agree with TRBD1. V was clipped by 3 bases and J by 11 bases; unmatched bases: 6. CDR3 length: 13 residues. Germline loops: CDR1 GTSNPN, CDR2 SVGIG (reference sequence).

The chain combines TRBV5-4 with TRBJ1-2; no clear D gene. Germline loops: CDR1 SGHNT, CDR2 YYREEE (reference sequence). The CDR3 runs to 14 residues. Trimming took off 4 bases at V and 0 bases at J, with 10 bases between the two ends. This CDR3 reads CASSRDLANYGYTF. CDR3 DNA: TGTGCCAGCAGCCGAGATTTAGCTAACTATGGCTACACCTTC.

This clone came up a few times. This chain joins TRBV5-6 and TRBJ2-3; D not certain. The CDR3 is 14 amino acids. CDR1 SGHDT and CDR2 YYEEEE come from the germline V gene. Trimming took 0 bases from V and 5 from J, leaving 10 bases between them. The CDR3 region is CASSLASRGDTQYF. In DNA form, the CDR3 reads TGTGCCAGCAGCTTGGCCTCGCGCGGAGATACGCAGTATTTT. Drawing the rest from reference TRBV5-6 and TRBJ2-3, the complete variable domain is DAGVTQSPTHLIKTRGQQVTLRCSPKSGHDTVSWYQQALGQGPQFIFQYYEEEERQRGNFPDRFSGHQFPNYSSELNVNALLLGDSALYLCASSLASRGDTQYFGPGTRLTVL.

This clone was found a few times. The V gene is TRBV25-1, the J gene TRBJ2-7, with TRBD2 matching 8 bases. J was trimmed by 6 bases and V by 4 bases; bases with no gene match: 8. The CDR3 runs to 14 residues. Germline CDR1 is MGHDK and CDR2 is SYGVNS. CDR3 sequence: CASSVRGGLGEQYF. CDR3 bases: TGTGCCAGCAGTGTACGGGGGGGACTGGGCGAGCAGTACTTC.